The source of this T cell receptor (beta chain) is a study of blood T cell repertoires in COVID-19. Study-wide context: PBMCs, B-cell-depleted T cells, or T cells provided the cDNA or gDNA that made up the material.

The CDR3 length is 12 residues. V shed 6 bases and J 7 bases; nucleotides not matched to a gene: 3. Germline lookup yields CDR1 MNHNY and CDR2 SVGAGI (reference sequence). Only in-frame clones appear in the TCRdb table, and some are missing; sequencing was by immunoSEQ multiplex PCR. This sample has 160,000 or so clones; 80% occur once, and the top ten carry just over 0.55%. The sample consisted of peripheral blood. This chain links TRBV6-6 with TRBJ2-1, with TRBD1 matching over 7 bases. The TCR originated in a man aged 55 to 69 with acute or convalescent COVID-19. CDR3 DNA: TGTGCCAGCAGCGAACAGGGGAATGAGCAGTTCTTC. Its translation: CASSEQGNEQFF.